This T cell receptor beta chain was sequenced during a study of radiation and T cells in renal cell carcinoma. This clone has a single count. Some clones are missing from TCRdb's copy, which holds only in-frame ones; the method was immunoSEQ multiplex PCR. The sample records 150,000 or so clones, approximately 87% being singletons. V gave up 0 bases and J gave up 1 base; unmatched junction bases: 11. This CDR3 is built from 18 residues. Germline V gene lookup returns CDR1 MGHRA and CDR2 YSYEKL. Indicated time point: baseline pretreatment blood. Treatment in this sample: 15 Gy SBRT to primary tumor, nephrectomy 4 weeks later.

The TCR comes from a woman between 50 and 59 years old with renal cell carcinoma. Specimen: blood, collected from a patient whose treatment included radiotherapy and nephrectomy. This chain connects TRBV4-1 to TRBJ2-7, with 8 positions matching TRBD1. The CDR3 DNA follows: TGCGCCAGCAGCCAAGAGGGAGGCAGGGGGCTGTTATCCTACGAGCAGTACTTC. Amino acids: CASSQEGGRGLLSYEQYF.